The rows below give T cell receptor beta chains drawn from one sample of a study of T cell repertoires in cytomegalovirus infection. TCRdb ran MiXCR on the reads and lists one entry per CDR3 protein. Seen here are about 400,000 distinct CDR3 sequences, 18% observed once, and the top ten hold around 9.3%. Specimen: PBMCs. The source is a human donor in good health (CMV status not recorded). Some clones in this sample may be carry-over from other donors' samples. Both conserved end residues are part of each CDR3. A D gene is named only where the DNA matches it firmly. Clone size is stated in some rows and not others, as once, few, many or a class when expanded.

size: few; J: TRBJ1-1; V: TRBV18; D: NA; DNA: TGTGCCAGCTCACCAATTATGACAGGACCCCATTCGAACACTGAAGCTTTCTTT; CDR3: CASSPIMTGPHSNTEAFF
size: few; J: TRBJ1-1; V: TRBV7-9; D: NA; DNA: TGTGCCAGCAGCCCCGGGGGACGGGTGGCGGCTTTCTTT; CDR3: CASSPGGRVAAFF
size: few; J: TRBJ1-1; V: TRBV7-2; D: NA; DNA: TGTGCCAGCAGCTCCCGCCCAGGGTATACTGAAGCTTTCTTT; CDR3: CASSSRPGYTEAFF
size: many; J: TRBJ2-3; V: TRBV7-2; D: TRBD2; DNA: TGTGCCAGCAGCTTACTTACTAGCGCCCCCACAGATACGCAGTATTTT; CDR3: CASSLLTSAPTDTQYF
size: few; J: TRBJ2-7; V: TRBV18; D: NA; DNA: TGTGCCAGCTCACCGGCGGCGGGCCACGAGCAGTACTTC; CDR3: CASSPAAGHEQYF
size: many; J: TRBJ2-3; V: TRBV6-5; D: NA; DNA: TGTGCCAGCAGTTCGACGGCAGATACGCAGTATTTT; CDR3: CASSSTADTQYF
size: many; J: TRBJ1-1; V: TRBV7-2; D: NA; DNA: TGTGCCAGCAGCTTATATATGAACACTGAAGCTTTCTTT; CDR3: CASSLYMNTEAFF
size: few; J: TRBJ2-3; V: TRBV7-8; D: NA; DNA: TGTGCCACTACTGTCGGGGGACACAGCACAGATACGCAGTATTTT; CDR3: CATTVGGHSTDTQYF
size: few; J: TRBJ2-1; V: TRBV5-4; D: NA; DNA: TGTGCCAGCAGCCCAGGATCCCGCGCCGGGTACAATGAGCAGTTCTTC; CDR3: CASSPGSRAGYNEQFF
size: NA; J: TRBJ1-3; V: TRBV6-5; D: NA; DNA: TGTGCCAGCAGCTATAACAGCTACTCTGGAAACACCATATATTTT; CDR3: CASSYNSYSGNTIYF
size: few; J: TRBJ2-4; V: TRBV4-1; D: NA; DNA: TGTGCCAGCAGCCAAGATCCCCCGGCAGGGACTGGGATAGCCAAAAACATTCAGTACTTC; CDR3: CASSQDPPAGTGIAKNIQYF
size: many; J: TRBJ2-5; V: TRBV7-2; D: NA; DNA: TGTGCCAGCAGCTTAGGTCCCGGATTGGAGACCCAGTACTTC; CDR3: CASSLGPGLETQYF
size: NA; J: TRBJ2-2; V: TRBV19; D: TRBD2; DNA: TGTGCCAGTAGTATAGACGCGATAGCGGGAGACACCGGGGAGCTGTTTTTT; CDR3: CASSIDAIAGDTGELFF
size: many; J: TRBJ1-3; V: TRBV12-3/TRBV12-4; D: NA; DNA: TGTGCCAGCAAGGGTGGAAACACCATATATTTT; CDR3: CASKGGNTIYF
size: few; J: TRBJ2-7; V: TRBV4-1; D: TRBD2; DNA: TGCGCCAGCAGCCAAGAGCCGGGACTAGTGAACGCCGAGCAGTACTTC; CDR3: CASSQEPGLVNAEQYF
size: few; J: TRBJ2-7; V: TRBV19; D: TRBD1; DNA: TGTGCCACCCGGGACAGGGATTCCTACGAGCAGTACTTC; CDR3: CATRDRDSYEQYF